A selection of T cell receptor beta chains follows, all from one sample in a study of OX40 agonist ivuxolimab in advanced cancers. Profiling relied on immunoSEQ multiplex PCR, and the TCRdb table lists in-frame clones only, not all of them. This sample has about 20,000 clones, with about 83% found just once. Material: CD4+ or CD8+ T cells sorted from blood, obtained in a trial of the OX40 agonist ivuxolimab. These receptors were obtained from an adult with an advanced solid tumor such as melanoma, head and neck, liver or kidney cancer. Both conserved end residues are part of each CDR3. The order of the fields is V gene, J gene, D gene, clone size, CDR3 DNA, CDR3 protein. The D gene is left open where the match is weak. For some rows the clone size is stated as once, few or many, or as a class when expanded; others skip it.

>TRBV13|TRBJ2-7|-|-
TGTGCCAGCAGCCAGAAGGGACTCTACGAGCAGTACTTC
CASSQKGLYEQYF
>TRBV15|TRBJ2-3|TRBD1|-
TGTGCCACCAGGACCGGGACAGGGGCGGCAGATACGCAGTATTTT
CATRTGTGAADTQYF
>TRBV7-6|TRBJ2-1|-|-
TGTGCCAGCAGCTTAGCGCGGTCGGCTAATGAGCAGTTCTTC
CASSLARSANEQFF
>TRBV18|TRBJ1-3|-|-
TGTGCCAGCTCACCAGGGGTCGGCTCTGGAAACACCATATATTTT
CASSPGVGSGNTIYF
>TRBV23-1|TRBJ2-7|TRBD1|-
TGCGCCAGCAGTCAACAGGGGGAGAGCTCCTACGAGCAGTACTTC
CASSQQGESSYEQYF
>TRBV6-1|TRBJ2-7|-|-
TGTGCCAGCAGTGAAGGCTGGGGGGCCTACGAGCAGTACTTC
CASSEGWGAYEQYF
>TRBV7-8|TRBJ2-7|-|once
TGTGCCAGCAGCTTCCCAGCGGTAAGCTCCTACGAGCAGTACTTC
CASSFPAVSSYEQYF
>TRBV27|TRBJ1-2|-|-
TGTGCCAGCAGCACAGGGCTACAGTCTAACTATGGCTACACCTTC
CASSTGLQSNYGYTF
>TRBV5-1|TRBJ2-6|TRBD2|once
TGCGCCAGCAGCCCCCTGTTGATAACTAGCGGGAGATCTGGGGCCAACGTCCTGACTTTC
CASSPLLITSGRSGANVLTF
>TRBV6-1|TRBJ2-1|-|-
TGTGCCAGCGCTTCGAGTTACAATGAGCAGTTCTTC
CASASSYNEQFF
>TRBV7-3|TRBJ2-1|-|-
TGTGCCAGCAGCTCTCTGCCGGGCGAATACAATGAGCAGTTCTTC
CASSSLPGEYNEQFF
>TRBV9|TRBJ2-5|-|-
TGTGCCAGCAGCGTTCGGGGGCAAGAGACCCAGTACTTC
CASSVRGQETQYF
>TRBV2|TRBJ1-5|TRBD1|-
TGTGCCAGCAGGGATAGCCCCGGGACAGGGGACCATTATAGCAATCAGCCCCAGCATTTT
CASRDSPGTGDHYSNQPQHF
>TRBV6-1|TRBJ2-7|TRBD2|-
TGTGCCAGCAGTGAATTCTTCGGACTAGCGGGATTACAGTACTTC
CASSEFFGLAGLQYF